These 23 T cell receptor beta chains were sequenced from one sample in a study of blood T cell repertoires in COVID-19. TCRdb's copy holds only in-frame clones and misses some; the assay was immunoSEQ multiplex PCR. Of about 430,000 clones in the sample, around 87% were seen once. The sample comprised PBMCs or T cells enriched from blood (not recorded which). All receptors come from a woman under 40 with acute COVID-19.

The CDR3 region has the DNA TGCAGCGTTGCCGGAGTTCTCACCGGGGAGCTGTTTTTT. It codes for CSVAGVLTGELFF. The V call is TRBV29-1, the J call TRBJ2-2; no clear D gene. V was cut by 4 bases and J by 4 bases, with 10 bases left in between. CDR1 is SQVTM, CDR2 ANQGSEA, per germline. The CDR3 runs to 13 residues.

This clone was observed a few times. The CDR3 reads CASSGRTVPMNTEAFF. DNA for the CDR3: TGTGCCAGCAGCGGCCGGACAGTTCCCATGAACACTGAAGCTTTCTTT. The gene calls are TRBV7-2 and TRBJ1-1, with D possibly matching TRBD1 (6 bases). This CDR3 comprises 16 residues. The ends were cut back, 5 bases at V and 0 bases at J, with 16 bases in the middle. Germline loops: CDR1 SGHTA, CDR2 FQGNSA. Full variable domain (remainder filled in from reference TRBV7-2 and TRBJ1-1): GAGVSQSPSNKVTEKGKDVELRCDPISGHTALYWYRQSLGQGLEFLIYFQGNSAPDKSGLPSDRFSAERTGGSVSTLTIQRTQQEDSAVYLCASSGRTVPMNTEAFFGQGTRLTVV.

The chain carries TRBV2 and TRBJ1-6, with 7 bases aligning to TRBD1. With 6 bases clipped from V and 4 bases from J, the junction kept 6 bases outside the gene matches. The CDR3 spans 15 residues. The germline V gene encodes CDR1 SNHLY and CDR2 FYNNEI. The CDR3 DNA reads as TGTGCCAGCAGATCGGACAGGAGATATAATTCACCCCTCCACTTT. Translating gives CASRSDRRYNSPLHF.

The chain links TRBV7-9 to TRBJ1-6; the match to TRBD1 covers 9 bases. The V gene end was trimmed by 1 base and the J gene end by 7 bases; junction bases not matched to a gene: 5. CDR3 length: 16 amino acids. Germline loops: CDR1 SEHNR, CDR2 FQNEAQ (reference sequence). This chain's CDR3 is CASSLGRDRGNSPLHF. CDR3 DNA: TGTGCCAGCAGCTTAGGTCGCGACAGGGGGAATTCACCCCTCCACTTT.

The chain employs TRBV7-9 and TRBJ1-2, with 9 bases fitting TRBD1. This CDR3 is 15 amino acids long. Trimming at V came to 4 bases and at J to 4 bases, leaving 7 bases not matched to a gene. From germline, CDR1 is SEHNR and CDR2 FQNEAQ (reference sequence). The CDR3 sequence: CASSSVTGGSYGYTF. DNA of the CDR3: TGTGCCAGCAGCTCGGTGACAGGGGGTTCCTATGGCTACACCTTC.

V and J are TRBV6-2 or TRBV6-3 and TRBJ1-1, with D perhaps matching TRBD1 (5 bases). The CDR3 contains 13 residues. The V and J ends lost 2 bases and 8 bases respectively, with 12 bases between them. Per germline, CDR1 MNHEY and CDR2 SVGEGT. The CDR3 nucleotides are TGTGCCAGCAGTTACGGCGGGGCAGCAGAAGCTTTCTTT. It yields the protein CASSYGGAAEAFF.

The CDR3 is CASSSGGRGNQPQHF. The CDR3 DNA reads TGTGCCAGCAGCTCCGGCGGCAGGGGCAATCAGCCCCAGCATTTT. The gene calls are TRBV5-6 and TRBJ1-5; weak D call: TRBD1 (5 bases). Germline V gene lookup returns CDR1 SGHDT and CDR2 YYEEEE. This CDR3 is built from 15 residues. V lost 3 bases and J lost 2, with 12 bases in between. Variable domain in full (rest from reference TRBV5-6 and TRBJ1-5): DAGVTQSPTHLIKTRGQQVTLRCSPKSGHDTVSWYQQALGQGPQFIFQYYEEEERQRGNFPDRFSGHQFPNYSSELNVNALLLGDSALYLCASSSGGRGNQPQHFGDGTRLSIL.

This sequence joins TRBV30 and TRBJ1-2, with 9 bases that match TRBD1. Germline trimming cut 1 base from V and 10 bases from J; bases unmatched to any gene: 4. This CDR3 is 12 amino acids long. Germline values: CDR1 GTSNPN, CDR2 SVGIG (reference sequence). As DNA, the CDR3 is TGTGCCTGGAGTGACAGGGGGCAGGACTACACCTTC. As protein: CAWSDRGQDYTF.

This rearrangement joins TRBV28 to TRBJ1-5; a possible D gene is TRBD1 (5 bases). Germline loops: CDR1 MDHEN, CDR2 SYDVKM. With 3 bases removed from V and 5 bases from J, the gap between germline ends came to 11 bases. CDR3 size: 14 residues. The CDR3 nucleotides are TGTGCCAGCAGTTTGGTACCCAGGGATCAGCCCCAGCATTTT. Translation gives CASSLVPRDQPQHF.

In its sample, this clone was seen a few times. The chain links TRBV7-2 to TRBJ2-3; 8 bases agree with TRBD1. Trimming removed 5 bases from V and 4 bases from J; junction bases left unmatched: 11. The germline CDR1 and CDR2 sequences are SGHTA and FQGNSA. The CDR3 loop spans 16 amino acids. CDR3 protein: CASSQGAGYYPDTQYF. The CDR3 DNA is TGTGCCAGCAGCCAGGGGGCGGGTTACTACCCAGATACGCAGTATTTT. The complete variable domain, with remaining parts taken from reference TRBV7-2 and TRBJ2-3, reads GAGVSQSPSNKVTEKGKDVELRCDPISGHTALYWYRQSLGQGLEFLIYFQGNSAPDKSGLPSDRFSAERTGGSVSTLTIQRTQQEDSAVYLCASSQGAGYYPDTQYFGPGTRLTVL.

CDR3 bases: TGTGCCAGCAGCTTGGGTGAGGGTACCTATGGCTACACCTTC. Protein: CASSLGEGTYGYTF. The chain joins TRBV5-6 to TRBJ1-2; D not certain. The CDR3 spans 14 residues. The germline CDR1 and CDR2 sequences are SGHDT and YYEEEE. Between the trimmed V and J ends, which lost 0 bases and 4 bases, there was a span of 10 bases.

This clone came up many times. The limits of the CDR3 on the DNA are not certain, so only TCRdb's listed CDR3 is given. This rearrangement joins TRBV6-2 or TRBV6-3 to TRBJ1-5. CDR1 is MNHEY and CDR2 is SVGEGT in the germline V gene. A total of 15 residues make up the CDR3, ends included. CDR3 amino acids: CASSSSDGGPQPQHF.

This chain joins TRBV6-6 and TRBJ2-5, with 10 bases lining up with TRBD1. The germline gives CDR1 MNHNY, CDR2 SVGAGI (reference sequence). The J segment lost 5 bases and the V segment lost 6 bases, leaving 9 bases of the junction unmatched. This CDR3 has 15 amino acids. CDR3 region: CASRQGQGVMETQYF. As DNA, the CDR3 is TGTGCCAGCAGGCAAGGACAGGGGGTTATGGAGACCCAGTACTTC.

J is TRBJ2-3 and V is TRBV25-1; 7 nucleotides match TRBD1. CDR3 length: 13 residues. Germline values: CDR1 MGHDK, CDR2 SYGVNS. V shed 6 bases, J shed 6 bases, and the junction held 6 bases outside the gene matches. The chain's CDR3 is CASSRQGPDTQYF. The CDR3 DNA sequence: TGTGCCAGCAGCCGACAGGGCCCTGATACGCAGTATTTT. The variable domain in full, completed from reference TRBV25-1 and TRBJ2-3, reads EADIYQTPRYLVIGTGKKITLECSQTMGHDKMYWYQQDPGMELHLIHYSYGVNSTEKGDLSSESTVSRIRTEHFPLTLESARPSHTSQYLCASSRQGPDTQYFGPGTRLTVL.

This clone occurred a few times. The chain has TRBV19 and TRBJ1-1, with D maybe TRBD1 (5 bases). Trimming took 3 bases from V and 5 from J, leaving 16 bases between them. Per germline, CDR1 LNHDA and CDR2 SQIVND (reference sequence). CDR3 length: 15 residues. The CDR3 here is CASSIDSGPRTEAFF. The CDR3 DNA reads as TGTGCCAGTAGTATTGACTCAGGGCCAAGGACTGAAGCTTTCTTT.

The chain is built from TRBV10-1 and TRBJ2-1; 10 nucleotides agree with TRBD2. Per germline, CDR1 WNHNN and CDR2 SYGVQD (reference sequence). Trimming cost V 6 bases and J 5 bases; bases outside gene matches: 10. The CDR3 loop spans 16 amino acids. The CDR3 coding sequence is TGCGCCAGCAGGACCAGTAGCGGGGGGAACGACAATGAGCAGTTCTTC. Translating gives CASRTSSGGNDNEQFF.

The count of this clone is one. The rearrangement links TRBV4-1 to TRBJ1-5; possible D gene TRBD1, 6 bases. V was cut by 4 bases and J by 5 bases, with 9 bases left in between. The CDR3 runs 13 residues. Germline CDR1 is MGHRA and CDR2 is YSYEKL. This CDR3 is CASSRDRYQPQHF. For the CDR3, the DNA is TGCGCCAGCAGCCGAGACAGGTATCAGCCCCAGCATTTT.

This rearrangement joins TRBV19 to TRBJ1-5, with a tentative D call TRBD1 (5 bases). The V end lost 5 bases, the J end lost 4 bases, and 15 bases lay between the germline ends. CDR3 size: 15 residues. Germline CDR1 reads LNHDA; CDR2 reads SQIVND (reference sequence). The CDR3 region is CASSPDGDLNQPQHF. The CDR3 nucleotides read TGTGCCAGTAGTCCGGACGGGGACTTGAATCAGCCCCAGCATTTT.

This chain joins TRBV7-3 and TRBJ2-1, with 8 positions matching TRBD2. The CDR3 consists of 13 residues. Per germline, CDR1 SGHTA and CDR2 FQGTGA. Germline trimming cut 2 bases from V and 8 bases from J; bases unmatched to any gene: 2. The CDR3 reads CASSLRGGDEQFF. The CDR3 coding sequence is TGTGCCAGCAGCTTACGGGGGGGAGATGAGCAGTTCTTC.

This clone occurred once. The rearrangement uses TRBV21-1 and TRBJ2-1; the table's D call of TRBD1 was not tested on the DNA. TRBV21-1 is assigned pseudogene status. CDR3 length: 16 residues. DNA for the CDR3: TGTGCCAGCAGCAAAGTTCAGGACAGGGCCTACAATGAGCAGTTCTTC. Its protein product is CASSKVQDRAYNEQFF.

The gene calls are TRBV3-1 (or the pseudogene TRBV3-2) and TRBJ1-2, with 10 bases aligning to TRBD1. Trimming took 0 bases from V and 0 from J; bases not matched to a gene: 10. This CDR3 is built from 19 residues. Germline CDR1 and CDR2: LGHDT and YNNKEL (reference sequence). The CDR3 coding sequence is TGTGCCAGCAGCCAAGAGAAAGACAGGGGGCGCGGGCCTAACTATGGCTACACCTTC. This translates into CASSQEKDRGRGPNYGYTF.

The chain carries TRBV11-3 and TRBJ1-1; D is unresolved. The V and J ends lost 2 bases and 4 bases respectively, with 8 bases between them. CDR1 and CDR2 from the germline V gene are SGHNT and YENEEA. The CDR3 is 13 amino acids. The CDR3 loop is CASSLNPGTEAFF. The CDR3 DNA follows: TGTGCCAGCAGCTTAAATCCCGGCACTGAAGCTTTCTTT. Full variable domain (remainder filled in from reference TRBV11-3 and TRBJ1-1): EAGVVQSPRYKIIEKKQPVAFWCNPISGHNTLYWYLQNLGQGPELLIRYENEEAVDDSQLPKDRFSAERLKGVDSTLKIQPAELGDSAVYLCASSLNPGTEAFFGQGTRLTVV.

V usage is TRBV19 and J usage is TRBJ1-2; the D gene is possibly TRBD1 (6 bases). Germline loops: CDR1 LNHDA, CDR2 SQIVND (reference sequence). The CDR3 extends over 15 amino acids. The ends were cut back, 3 bases at V and 0 bases at J, with 11 bases in the middle. CDR3 amino acids: CASSIGTPANYGYTF. The CDR3 region has the DNA TGTGCCAGTAGTATCGGGACACCAGCTAACTATGGCTACACCTTC.